The 22 T cell receptor beta chains below come from one sample, sequenced in a study of T cell repertoires in cytomegalovirus infection. TCRdb re-derived calls from the reads in MiXCR, one entry per CDR3 protein. Among fewer than 850,000 distinct CDR3 sequences listed, 25% to 35% were seen once. No antigen is known for these receptors. The sample was cultured CD8+ T cells from PBMCs, taken from culture after CMV antigen stimulation. These receptors were taken from a human donor in good health (CMV status not recorded). Some clones in this sample may be carry-over from other donors' samples.

The chain carries TRBV29-1 and TRBJ1-2; 9 nucleotides match TRBD1. CDR1 and CDR2 from the germline V gene are SQVTM and ANQGSEA. V lost 5 bases to trimming and J lost 6 bases; unmatched junction nucleotides: 4. CDR3 size: 12 residues. DNA for the CDR3: TGCAGCGTTACCGGGACAGGGAATGGCTACACCTTC. Its protein product is CSVTGTGNGYTF.

The chain employs TRBV6-5 and TRBJ1-3, with D tentatively TRBD1 (6 bases). This CDR3 has 17 amino acids. The germline V and J ends were trimmed by 5 bases and 0 bases, with 17 bases remaining between them. Germline assignment: CDR1 MNHEY and CDR2 SVGAGI. CDR3 sequence: CASSPTGSGHSGNTIYF. CDR3 nucleotide sequence: TGTGCCAGCAGTCCTACAGGGTCTGGTCACTCTGGAAACACCATATATTTT.

This clonotype was seen a handful of times. The chain couples TRBV29-1 to TRBJ1-6, with D possibly being TRBD1 (5 bases). V lost 4 bases and J lost 7, with 8 bases in between. The CDR3 is 12 residues long. CDR1 and CDR2 from the germline V gene are SQVTM and ANQGSEA. The chain's CDR3 is CSVGGVNSPLHF. CDR3 DNA sequence: TGCAGCGTTGGAGGGGTCAATTCACCCCTCCACTTT.

The chain uses TRBV19 and TRBJ2-7; the D is unclear. Germline V gene sequence: CDR1 LNHDA, CDR2 SQIVND (reference sequence). Deletions cut 5 bases from V and 3 bases from J, with 11 bases between. CDR3 length: 13 residues. The CDR3 spells CASSPSTVYEQYF. CDR3 bases: TGTGCCAGTAGTCCATCGACCGTCTACGAGCAGTACTTC.

At least ten counts were recorded for this clonotype. V is TRBV27 and J is TRBJ1-5; TRBD1 matches at 7 bases. This CDR3 is 14 amino acids long. With V trimmed by 6 bases and J by 3 bases, 5 bases remained unmatched. Germline V gene data show CDR1 as MNHEY and CDR2 as SMNVEV (reference sequence). As DNA, the CDR3 is TGTGCCAGCAGCCCAGGGACAGTCAATCAGCCCCAGCATTTT. Translating it yields CASSPGTVNQPQHF.

This clonotype was detected only a few times. This chain links TRBV20-1 with TRBJ2-3; D unclear. Germline V CDR1 and CDR2: DFQATT, SNEGSKA (reference sequence). The germline V and J ends were trimmed by 3 bases and 1 base, with 5 bases remaining between them. This CDR3 is built from 12 residues. CDR3 coding DNA: TGCAGTGCTAGTGGGGGCACAGATACGCAGTATTTT. The encoded protein is CSASGGTDTQYF.

V and J are TRBV4-3 and TRBJ2-4, with D perhaps given as TRBD1 or TRBD2 (6 bases each). Trimming took 0 bases from V and 5 from J, leaving 14 bases between them. The CDR3 is 16 residues long. CDR1 is LGHNA and CDR2 is YSLEER in the germline V gene. The CDR3: CASSQDGGPPENIQYF. CDR3 nucleotides: TGCGCCAGCAGCCAAGATGGGGGGCCCCCTGAAAACATTCAGTACTTC.

This clonotype was picked up one time. V and J are TRBV15 and TRBJ2-5; D is uncertain. The germline CDR1 and CDR2 sequences are LNHNV and YYDKDF (reference sequence). Trimming cost V 6 bases and J 5 bases, with 13 bases left between them. The CDR3 length is 13 residues. The CDR3 DNA sequence: TGTGCCACCAGAGTGGAAGAGGAGGAGACCCAGTACTTC. It codes for CATRVEEEETQYF.

The chain recombines TRBV6-8 with TRBJ2-3; D remains ambiguous. The ends were cut back, 0 bases at V and 2 bases at J, with 12 bases in the middle. The CDR3 length is 16 residues. Germline CDR1 reads MNHGY; CDR2 reads SAAAGT. The CDR3 protein is CASSYSSGYPTDTQYF. Written as DNA, the CDR3 is TGTGCCAGCAGTTACTCGAGTGGCTACCCCACAGATACGCAGTATTTT.

In its sample, this clonotype was seen a few times. J is TRBJ1-2 and V is TRBV24-1; a weak D match, TRBD1 (5 bases). The CDR3 extends over 13 amino acids. The germline V and J ends were trimmed by 6 bases and 5 bases, with 12 bases remaining between them. Germline lookup yields CDR1 KGHDR and CDR2 SFDVKD. The CDR3 bases are TGTGCCACCAGTCGTCAGGGAGGGTATGGCTACACCTTC. Amino acids: CATSRQGGYGYTF.

In its sample, this clonotype was seen many times. CDR3 sequence (DNA): TGTGCCAGCAGCTTGTCTAGCGGGGGAAGCTCCTACAATGAGCAGTTCTTC. Translated, it gives CASSLSSGGSSYNEQFF. V usage is TRBV7-6 and J usage is TRBJ2-1; 10 positions agree with TRBD2. Germline loops: CDR1 SGHVS, CDR2 FNYEAQ. This CDR3 has 17 residues. Trimming removed 3 bases from V and 0 bases from J; junction bases left unmatched: 5. Looking up the rest from reference TRBV7-6 and TRBJ2-1 gives the full variable domain: GAGVSQSPRYKVTKRGQDVALRCDPISGHVSLYWYRQALGQGPEFLTYFNYEAQQDKSGLPNDRFSAERPEGSISTLTIQRTEQRDSAMYRCASSLSSGGSSYNEQFFGPGTRLTVL.

This clonotype was found a few times. The CDR3: CASSIQGQGTDTQYF. The CDR3 DNA follows: TGTGCCAGTAGTATACAGGGACAGGGCACAGATACGCAGTATTTT. The V and J genes are TRBV19 and TRBJ2-3; 8 bases map to TRBD1. Unmatched junction bases numbered 2, after V lost 2 bases and J lost 1 base. CDR1 is LNHDA and CDR2 is SQIVND in the germline V gene (reference sequence). CDR3 size: 15 residues. Based on the CDR3 plus reference TRBV19 and TRBJ2-3, the full variable domain is DGGITQSPKYLFRKEGQNVTLSCEQNLNHDAMYWYRQDPGQGLRLIYYSQIVNDFQKGDIAEGYSVSREKKESFPLTVTSAQKNPTAFYLCASSIQGQGTDTQYFGPGTRLTVL.

V usage is TRBV5-5 and J usage is TRBJ1-4, with D possibly being TRBD1 (6 bases). This CDR3 contains 15 residues. Germline CDR1 is SGHKS and CDR2 is YYEKEE (reference sequence). The V end lost 2 bases, the J end lost 6 bases, and 14 bases lay between the germline ends. The CDR3 here is CASSFTGTTYEKLFF. The CDR3, as DNA: TGTGCCAGCAGCTTTACCGGGACAACCTATGAAAAACTGTTTTTT.

This clonotype was detected ten times or more. The chain has TRBV7-2 and TRBJ2-7; D gene ambiguous. The germline V and J ends were trimmed by 6 bases and 2 bases, with 14 bases remaining between them. This CDR3 comprises 14 residues. Germline V gene data show CDR1 as SGHTA and CDR2 as FQGNSA. The CDR3 here is CASSSHLFPYEQYV. CDR3 nucleotide sequence: TGTGCCAGCAGTTCGCATCTCTTTCCCTACGAGCAGTACGTC.

The table lists this clonotype with a few counts. The chain joins TRBV20-1 to TRBJ2-7; 7 positions match TRBD2. J was trimmed by 0 bases and V by 0 bases; bases with no gene match: 14. This CDR3 comprises 18 residues. CDR1 and CDR2 (germline): DFQATT, SNEGSKA (reference sequence). The CDR3: CSARDSFLQRGSSYEQYF. Here the CDR3 DNA reads TGCAGTGCTAGAGATTCCTTTTTGCAGCGGGGAAGCTCCTACGAGCAGTACTTC.

The chain employs TRBV5-4 and TRBJ2-3, with 9 bases fitting TRBD1. This CDR3 has 16 residues. The trim removed 4 bases at V and 6 bases at J, leaving 12 bases unmatched. Looked up from germline, CDR1 is SGHNT and CDR2 is YYREEE (reference sequence). CDR3 amino acids: CASSRGMDRGVDTQYF. The CDR3 bases are TGTGCCAGCAGCCGTGGGATGGACAGGGGAGTGGATACGCAGTATTTT.

The chain has TRBV19 and TRBJ1-1; possible D gene TRBD1, 5 bases. Germline V gene lookup returns CDR1 LNHDA and CDR2 SQIVND (reference sequence). This CDR3 is built from 13 residues. The V and J ends lost 9 bases and 3 bases respectively, with 14 bases between them. CDR3 nucleotide sequence: TGTGCCAGAAGCCAGGGTGGGTACACTGAAGCTTTCTTT. This codes for CARSQGGYTEAFF.

V usage is TRBV6-1 and J usage is TRBJ2-7, with 9 bases lining up with TRBD1. The CDR3 has 14 amino acids. The V gene end was trimmed by 9 bases and the J gene end by 4 bases; junction bases not matched to a gene: 10. The germline V gene encodes CDR1 MNHNS and CDR2 SASEGT. CDR3 DNA: TGTGCCAGACTTGAAGGGACAGGGCTATACGAGCAGTACGTC. Encoded protein: CARLEGTGLYEQYV.

This clonotype was detected only a few times. The chain combines TRBV27 with TRBJ2-1; 7 bases fit TRBD2. The V gene end was trimmed by 6 bases and the J gene end by 4 bases; junction bases not matched to a gene: 6. From germline, CDR1 is MNHEY and CDR2 SMNVEV (reference sequence). The CDR3 sequence is 14 residues long. CDR3 coding DNA: TGTGCCAGCAGGAGCGGGGCCCTTTACAATGAGCAGTTCTTC. It yields the protein CASRSGALYNEQFF.

The rearrangement uses TRBV3-1 and TRBJ1-1, with D tentatively TRBD1 (6 bases). Germline-derived CDR1 and CDR2 are LGHDT and YNNKEL (reference sequence). The V and J ends lost 3 bases and 3 bases respectively, with 11 bases between them. The CDR3 totals 14 residues. CDR3 region: CASSQADSHTEAFF. The CDR3 nucleotides are TGTGCCAGCAGCCAGGCGGACAGCCACACTGAAGCTTTCTTT.

Many counts were recorded for this clonotype. The chain has TRBV7-9 and TRBJ2-7, with D uncertain. V lost 4 bases, J lost 0 bases, and 16 bases lay in between. There are 16 residues in the CDR3. The V gene's germline CDR1 is SEHNR and CDR2 FQNEAQ (reference sequence). The chain's CDR3 is CASSSEWPASSYEQYF. The CDR3 nucleotides read TGTGCCAGCAGCTCAGAGTGGCCGGCTAGCTCCTACGAGCAGTACTTC.

This clonotype was seen many times. This chain joins TRBV7-2 and TRBJ1-1; D is undetermined. CDR3 length: 15 amino acids. V was pared by 5 bases and J by 0 bases, with 13 bases between. Germline V gene data show CDR1 as SGHTA and CDR2 as FQGNSA. The CDR3 spells CASSPTGQLNTEAFF. DNA for the CDR3: TGTGCCAGCAGCCCCACCGGGCAGCTGAACACTGAAGCTTTCTTT.